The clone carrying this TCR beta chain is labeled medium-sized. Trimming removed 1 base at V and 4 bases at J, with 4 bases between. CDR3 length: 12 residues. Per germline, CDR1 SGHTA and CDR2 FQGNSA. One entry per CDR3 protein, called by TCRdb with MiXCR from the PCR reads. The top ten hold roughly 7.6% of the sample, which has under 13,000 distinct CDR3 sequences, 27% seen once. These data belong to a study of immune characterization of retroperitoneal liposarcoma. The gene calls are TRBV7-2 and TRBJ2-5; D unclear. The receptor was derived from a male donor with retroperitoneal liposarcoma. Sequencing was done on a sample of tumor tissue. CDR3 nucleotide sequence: TGTGCCAGCAGCTTAGGAGCAGAGACCCAGTACTTC. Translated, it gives CASSLGAETQYF. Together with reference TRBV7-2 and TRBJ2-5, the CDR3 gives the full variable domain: GAGVSQSPSNKVTEKGKDVELRCDPISGHTALYWYRQSLGQGLEFLIYFQGNSAPDKSGLPSDRFSAERTGGSVSTLTIQRTQQEDSAVYLCASSLGAETQYFGPGTRLLVL.